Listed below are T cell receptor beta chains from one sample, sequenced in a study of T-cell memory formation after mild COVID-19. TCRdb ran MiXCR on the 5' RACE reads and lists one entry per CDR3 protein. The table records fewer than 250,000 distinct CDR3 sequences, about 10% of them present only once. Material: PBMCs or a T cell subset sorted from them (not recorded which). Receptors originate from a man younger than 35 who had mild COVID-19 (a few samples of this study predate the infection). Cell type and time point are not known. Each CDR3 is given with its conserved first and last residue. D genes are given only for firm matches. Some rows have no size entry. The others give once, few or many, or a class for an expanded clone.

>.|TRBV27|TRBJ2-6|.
TGTGCCAGCAGTCCACGGGAGTTCTCTGGGGCCAACGTCCTGACTTTC
CASSPREFSGANVLTF
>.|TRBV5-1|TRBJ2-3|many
TGCGCCAGCAGAGCTGGGACTAGCACAGATACGCAGTATTTT
CASRAGTSTDTQYF
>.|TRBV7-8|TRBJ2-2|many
TGTGCCAGCAGCTCGAGGACAACGAACACCGGGGAGCTGTTTTTT
CASSSRTTNTGELFF
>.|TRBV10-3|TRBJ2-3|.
TGTGCCATCAGTGAGCCCCATTTCACAGATACGCAGTATTTT
CAISEPHFTDTQYF
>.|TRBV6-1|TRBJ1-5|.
TGTGCCAGCAGTGGGGGAGGGGTCTGGCCCCAGCATTTT
CASSGGGVWPQHF
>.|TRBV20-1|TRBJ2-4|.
TGCAGTGCTTCCAGGGAGAGTCTAAACATTCAGTACTTC
CSASRESLNIQYF
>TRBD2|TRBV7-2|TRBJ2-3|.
TGTGCCAGCAGCCTAGCCGGGACTAGCGGGGGGGCCGGGGATACGCAGTATTTT
CASSLAGTSGGAGDTQYF
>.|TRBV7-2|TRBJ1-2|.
TGTGCCAGCAGCTTAGACACTGGGAATGGCTACACCTTC
CASSLDTGNGYTF
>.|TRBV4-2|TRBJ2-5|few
TGTGCCAGCAGCCAAGAATATTCATCTGACAGTTGGTACCAAGAGACCCAGTACTTC
CASSQEYSSDSWYQETQYF
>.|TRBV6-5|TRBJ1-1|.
TGTGCCAGCAGTGGGGTGGTACGGGTGAACACTGAAGCTTTCTTT
CASSGVVRVNTEAFF
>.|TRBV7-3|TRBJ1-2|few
TGTGCCAGCAGCCCCGAAAGGGACACGGCGAACTATGGCTACACCTTC
CASSPERDTANYGYTF
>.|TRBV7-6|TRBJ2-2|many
TGTGCCAGCAGCCCCTTTATCGGGGAGCTGTTTTTT
CASSPFIGELFF
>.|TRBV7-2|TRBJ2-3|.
TGTGCCAGCAGCTTAGCCCTCCAAGGGGAAGATACGCAGTATTTT
CASSLALQGEDTQYF
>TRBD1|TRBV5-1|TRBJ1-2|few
TGCGCCAGCAGCGCCCTACCGTCAGAGGGACAGGGATGGTATGGCTACACCTTC
CASSALPSEGQGWYGYTF
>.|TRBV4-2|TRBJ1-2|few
TGTGCCAGCAGCCCTCTAGGGGGAGGACCCCCTGGGGTCGGCTACACCTTC
CASSPLGGGPPGVGYTF
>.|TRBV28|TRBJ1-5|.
TGTGCCACGACAGGTTCCTCACATCAGCCCCAGCATTTT
CATTGSSHQPQHF
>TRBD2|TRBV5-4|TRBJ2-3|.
TGTGCCAGCAGAGGCGGGGGGTTCAGCACAGATACGCAGTATTTT
CASRGGGFSTDTQYF
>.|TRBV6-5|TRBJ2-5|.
TGTGCCAGCAGTTACTCGAACCGAGAGACCCAGTACTTC
CASSYSNRETQYF
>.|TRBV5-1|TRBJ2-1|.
TGCGCCAGCTCCAACTCAAACTCCTACAATGAGCAGTTCTTC
CASSNSNSYNEQFF
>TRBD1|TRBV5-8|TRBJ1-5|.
TGTGCCAGCAGCTCCTTGGGGACAGGCAACAATCAGCCCCAGCATTTT
CASSSLGTGNNQPQHF
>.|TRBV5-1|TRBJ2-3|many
TGCGCCAGCAGCATTGGTCTGACCCGGGGGGATACGCAGTATTTT
CASSIGLTRGDTQYF
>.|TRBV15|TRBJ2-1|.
TGTGCCACCAGCAGTTCAGGGGTTTACAATGAGCAGTTCTTC
CATSSSGVYNEQFF
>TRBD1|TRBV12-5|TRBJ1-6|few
TGTGCTAGTGGTTTGGGCGAACAGGGGGCTCGGAATTCACCCCTCCACTTT
CASGLGEQGARNSPLHF
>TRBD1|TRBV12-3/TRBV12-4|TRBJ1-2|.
TGTGCCAGCAGCCGGGACAGGAACTATGGCTACACCTTC
CASSRDRNYGYTF
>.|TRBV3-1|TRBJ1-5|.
TGTGCCAGCAGCCAAGATCCGGGGACCCATCAGCCCCAGCATTTT
CASSQDPGTHQPQHF
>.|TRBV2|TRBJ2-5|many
TGTGCCAGCGGGGGGAACCAAGAGACCCAGTACTTC
CASGGNQETQYF
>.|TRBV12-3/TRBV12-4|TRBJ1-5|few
TGTGCCAGCAGTTTAGGAGGTATTTCGTCCCAGCATTTT
CASSLGGISSQHF
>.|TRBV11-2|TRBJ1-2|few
TGTGCCAGCAGCTCAGTCATGGGGGAATACTATGGCTACACCTTC
CASSSVMGEYYGYTF
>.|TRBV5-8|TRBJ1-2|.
TGTGCCAGCAGCTCAACCGACGGCTTATACTATGGCTACACCTTC
CASSSTDGLYYGYTF